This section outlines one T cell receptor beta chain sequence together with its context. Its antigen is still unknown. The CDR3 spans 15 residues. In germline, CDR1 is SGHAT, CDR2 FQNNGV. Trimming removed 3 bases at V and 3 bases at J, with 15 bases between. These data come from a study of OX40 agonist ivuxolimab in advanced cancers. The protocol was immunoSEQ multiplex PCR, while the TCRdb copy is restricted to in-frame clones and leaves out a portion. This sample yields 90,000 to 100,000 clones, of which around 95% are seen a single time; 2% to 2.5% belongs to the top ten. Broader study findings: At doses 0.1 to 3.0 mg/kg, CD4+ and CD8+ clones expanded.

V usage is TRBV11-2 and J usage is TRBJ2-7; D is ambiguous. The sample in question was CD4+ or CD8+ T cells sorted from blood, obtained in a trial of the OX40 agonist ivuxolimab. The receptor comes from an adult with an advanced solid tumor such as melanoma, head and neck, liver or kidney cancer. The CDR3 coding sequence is TGTGCCAGCAGCTTCGGGCTAGTTGGTTACTACGAGCAGTACTTC. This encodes CASSFGLVGYYEQYF.